This T cell receptor beta chain was observed in a study of T cell responses to AZD1222 COVID-19 vaccine. Notes on the study in general: White British people made up most donors, females outnumbered males, and clonal diversity was possibly underestimated.

A single count supports this clone. Antigen unknown. TCRdb keeps only in-frame clones here, not all; method: immunoSEQ multiplex PCR. This sample yields about 130,000 clones, of which approximately 87% are seen a single time; more than 9% belongs to the top ten. The CDR3 sequence is 15 residues long. V dropped 1 base and J dropped 4 bases, with 10 bases sitting between them. Germline CDR1 and CDR2: MGHRA and YSYEKL. The V call is TRBV4-1, the J call TRBJ2-2; D ambiguous. The source material was peripheral blood, sampled on day 0 of AZD1222 vaccination. This receptor was identified in an adult in good health. CDR3: CASSQGWTRTGELFF. CDR3 coding DNA: TGCGCCAGCAGCCAAGGGTGGACCCGCACCGGGGAGCTGTTTTTT.